This TCR beta chain was found in a study of PD-L1 blockade in urothelial cancer. Overall study context: Previous chemotherapy exposure amounted to 0 to 3 regimens for patients. The authors examined blood 3 weeks (second dose) and 6 weeks after treatment start. Specimens of blood held a median count of approximately 150,000 T cells.

Every PCR got spiked synthetic TCR analog templates. Produced via immunoSEQ multiplex PCR; TCRdb's table is partial and in-frame only. The table records more than 90,000 clones, roughly 84% of them present only once. Trimming took 1 base from V and 5 from J; bases not matched to a gene: 9. The CDR3 spans 16 residues. The V gene's germline CDR1 is SGHKS and CDR2 YYEKEE (reference sequence). The time point: pretreatment peripheral blood. This clonotype was obtained from a man aged 55 to 69 with urothelial cancer. The specimen was PBMCs, collected around atezolizumab (anti-PD-L1) treatment. The chain combines TRBV5-5 with TRBJ1-1, with 9 bases fitting TRBD1. This CDR3 reads CASSLFFGQGRTEAFF. CDR3 coding DNA: TGTGCCAGCAGCTTGTTTTTCGGACAGGGGAGAACTGAAGCTTTCTTT.